The TCR beta chain described here comes from a study of T cells in Graves' hyperthyroidism and ophthalmopathy. Regions amplified from RNA transcripts were the TCR beta CDR3 regions. First-round RT-PCR with HTBI primers amplified the TCR CDR3 region. A single record per CDR3 protein comes from TCRdb applying MiXCR to the multiplex PCR reads. In the table there are fewer than 500,000 distinct CDR3 sequences, approximately 14% of which are singletons. CDR1 and CDR2 from the germline V gene are KGHSH and LQKENI. This CDR3 comprises 13 residues. Deletions cut 1 base from V and 8 bases from J, with 8 bases between. Study-level findings and limits: Stable hyperthyroidism was told apart from ophthalmopathy by a model built on 13 V-J features.

This clonotype was picked up many times. Its antigen is still unknown. A patient was excluded if there was uncontrolled infection, other autoimmune disease, pregnancy or lactation. The receptor's source is a man aged 18 to 35 with Graves' ophthalmopathy. Material for sequencing was blood. J is TRBJ2-2 and V is TRBV18; D not certain. CDR3 sequence (DNA): TGTGCCAGCTCACCACAGGGTCCGGGGGAGCTGTTTTTT. Translated: CASSPQGPGELFF.